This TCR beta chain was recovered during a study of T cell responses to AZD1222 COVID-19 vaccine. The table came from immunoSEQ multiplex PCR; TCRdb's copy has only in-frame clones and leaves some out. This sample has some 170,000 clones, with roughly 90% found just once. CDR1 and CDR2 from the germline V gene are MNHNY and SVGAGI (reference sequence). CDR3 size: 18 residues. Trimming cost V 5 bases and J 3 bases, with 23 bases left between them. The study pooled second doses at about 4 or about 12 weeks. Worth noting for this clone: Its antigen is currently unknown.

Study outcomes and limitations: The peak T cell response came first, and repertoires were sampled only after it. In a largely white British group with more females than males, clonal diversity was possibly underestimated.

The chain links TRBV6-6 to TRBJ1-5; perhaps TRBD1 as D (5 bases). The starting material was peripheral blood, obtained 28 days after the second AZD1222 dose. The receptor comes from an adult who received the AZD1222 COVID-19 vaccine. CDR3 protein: CASSPTGMVNVVNQPQHF. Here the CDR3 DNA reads TGTGCCAGCAGTCCAACAGGTATGGTAAATGTAGTCAATCAGCCCCAGCATTTT.